These T cell receptor beta chains were read from a single sample in a study of blood T cell repertoires in COVID-19. The data were produced by immunoSEQ multiplex PCR, yet TCRdb's version contains in-frame clones alone and is incomplete. The sample shows around 63,000 clones, more than 65% of them seen only once. The sample taken for sequencing was peripheral blood. All receptors derive from a woman between 65 and 79 years old with acute or convalescent COVID-19. CDR3s include the opening cysteine and the closing phenylalanine or tryptophan. A D gene is named only where the DNA matches it firmly. The listing skips clone size in some rows; elsewhere it reads once, few, many or a size class.

V gene,D gene,J gene,clone size,CDR3 DNA,CDR3 protein
TRBV4-1,NA,TRBJ2-7,NA,TGCGCCAGCAGCCAAGCCCCCTACGGTTACGAGCAGTACTTC,CASSQAPYGYEQYF
TRBV5-4,TRBD1,TRBJ2-5,NA,TGTGCCAGCAGCCCCACGGACAGGGGCCAAGAGACCCAGTACTTC,CASSPTDRGQETQYF
TRBV10-1,NA,TRBJ2-5,NA,TGCGCCAGCAGTGATTCCAGCGGTGGGACCCAGTACTTC,CASSDSSGGTQYF
TRBV28,NA,TRBJ1-2,NA,TGTGCCAGCAGTAGACCCCCGACAGATGGCTACACCTTC,CASSRPPTDGYTF
TRBV7-9,NA,TRBJ2-3,few,TGTGCCAGCAGCTTAGCGCGCAGCGGGCGCACAGATACGCAGTATTTT,CASSLARSGRTDTQYF
TRBV7-2,NA,TRBJ1-1,NA,TGTGCCTCGCGGTCAGGGCGTGGCACTGAAGCTTTCTTT,CASRSGRGTEAFF
TRBV4-1,NA,TRBJ1-2,NA,TGCGCCAGCAGCCAAGGTCAGGGTATGGGCTATGGCTACACCTTC,CASSQGQGMGYGYTF
TRBV28,NA,TRBJ1-6,NA,TGTGCCAGCAGTGGGGGACTCCGTTACTCACCCCTCCACTTT,CASSGGLRYSPLHF
TRBV9,NA,TRBJ1-3,NA,TGTGCCAGCAGCGTAGGATCGGGGACTGGAAACACCATATATTTT,CASSVGSGTGNTIYF
TRBV28,TRBD2,TRBJ2-1,NA,TGTGCCAGCAGTTTTTTTGGGACTAGCGGGGTCAGCTCCTACAATGAGCAGTTCTTC,CASSFFGTSGVSSYNEQFF
TRBV27,NA,TRBJ2-5,few,TGTGCCATTGGGGAGAAGACCCAGTACTTC,CAIGEKTQYF
TRBV6-5,TRBD1,TRBJ2-3,NA,TGTGCCAGCAGGAAGGACAGGGCCAGCACAGATACGCAGTATTTT,CASRKDRASTDTQYF
TRBV12-5,NA,TRBJ2-5,NA,TGTGCTAGTGGTTTCCCGGCGGGCGAGCCTTGGTACCAAGAGACCCAGTACTTC,CASGFPAGEPWYQETQYF
TRBV24-1,NA,TRBJ2-7,NA,TGTGCCACCAGTGATTTCGGCGGCTACGAGCAGTACTTC,CATSDFGGYEQYF
TRBV4-2,TRBD2,TRBJ2-1,NA,TGTGCCAGCAGCCAGAGGGCCGGGACTAGCGGGGGTAATGAGCAGTTCTTC,CASSQRAGTSGGNEQFF
TRBV6-5,NA,TRBJ2-7,NA,TGTGCCAGCAGTTCGGTCAGGGATTACGAGCAGTACTTC,CASSSVRDYEQYF
TRBV6-5,TRBD1,TRBJ2-7,once,TGTGCCAGCAGTTACTCGGGACAGGGCTTTTACGAGCAGTACTTC,CASSYSGQGFYEQYF
TRBV29-1,NA,TRBJ2-3,NA,TGCAGCGTTGAAGATCCCAGGGAACGGGGCACAGATACGCAGTATTTT,CSVEDPRERGTDTQYF
TRBV20-1,NA,TRBJ2-5,NA,TGCAGTGCTCTATTAGAGACCCAGTACTTC,CSALLETQYF
TRBV6-5,TRBD2,TRBJ2-1,NA,TGTGCCAGCAACCTAGCGGGATACAATGAGCAGTTCTTC,CASNLAGYNEQFF